Presented here are 24 T cell receptor beta chains from one specimen sequenced in a study of shared clonotypes between healthy human individuals. Produced via immunoSEQ multiplex PCR; TCRdb's table is partial and in-frame only. The table records some 1,600,000 clones, around 98% of them present only once. The sample consisted of naive CD4+ T cells sorted from blood. Subset of the sample: CD45RA+ positively selected. These receptors came from a man aged 25-40 years in good health.

The V call is TRBV18, the J call TRBJ1-5; 8 bases are shared with TRBD1. V gave up 4 bases and J gave up 7 bases; unmatched junction bases: 6. The CDR3 spans 14 residues. Germline CDR1 KGHSH, CDR2 LQKENI. This chain's CDR3 is CASSRDRGGQPQHF. In DNA form, the CDR3 reads TGTGCCAGCTCACGAGACAGGGGTGGACAGCCCCAGCATTTT.

This chain links TRBV28 with TRBJ2-2, with D tentatively TRBD1 (5 bases). Trimming removed 6 bases at V and 7 bases at J, with 9 bases between. Per the germline V gene, CDR1 is MDHEN and CDR2 is SYDVKM. The CDR3 loop spans 12 amino acids. The CDR3 DNA reads TGTGCCAGCAGCTCCACAGGCGGGGAGCTGTTTTTT. Translation: CASSSTGGELFF. The entire variable domain, with the rest obtained from reference TRBV28 and TRBJ2-2, is as follows: DVKVTQSSRYLVKRTGEKVFLECVQDMDHENMFWYRQDPGLGLRLIYFSYDVKMKEKGDIPEGYSVSREKKERFSLILESASTNQTSMYLCASSSTGGELFFGEGSRLTVL.

Comment on this clone: Additional DNA sequences in this sample encode the identical CDR3. The genes are TRBV20-1 and TRBJ2-1; D remains ambiguous. The V end lost 3 bases, the J end lost 7 bases, and 7 bases lay between the germline ends. CDR1 and CDR2 from the germline V gene are DFQATT and SNEGSKA (reference sequence). The CDR3 sequence is 11 residues long. The CDR3 DNA sequence: TGCAGTGCTAGCTTCCTAAATGAGCAGTTCTTC. As protein: CSASFLNEQFF.

The chain links TRBV5-4 to TRBJ2-5; D perhaps matches TRBD2 (7 bases). The CDR3 loop spans 15 amino acids. V was clipped by 4 bases and J by 1 base, with 14 bases between them. Germline V lookup: CDR1 SGHNT, CDR2 YYREEE (reference sequence). CDR3 sequence: CASSPWGGGQETQYF. CDR3 bases: TGTGCCAGCAGCCCGTGGGGAGGGGGCCAAGAGACCCAGTACTTC.

The gene calls are TRBV14 and TRBJ2-2; no definite D call. CDR3 size: 14 residues. Trimming stripped 1 base from V and 4 bases from J, with 7 bases between. CDR1 SGHDN and CDR2 FVKESK come from the germline V gene. The CDR3 nucleotides read TGTGCCAGCAGCCAAGTCGTCTTCACCGGGGAGCTGTTTTTT. It is translated as CASSQVVFTGELFF.

This clone has a handful of counts. The chain uses TRBV6-9 and TRBJ2-5; 7 positions match TRBD2. Germline CDR1 reads MNHGY; CDR2 reads SVAAGI. The CDR3 is 15 residues long. With V trimmed by 0 bases and J by 5 bases, 6 bases remained unmatched. Here the CDR3 reads CASSYSSGAKETQYF. The CDR3 nucleotides read TGTGCCAGCAGTTATTCGAGCGGGGCCAAGGAGACCCAGTACTTC.

The rearrangement joins TRBV6-5 to TRBJ2-7, with 11 bases identical to TRBD1. From germline, CDR1 is MNHEY and CDR2 SVGAGI. The CDR3 is made up of 15 amino acids. With V trimmed by 6 bases and J by 2 bases, 6 bases remained unmatched. This chain's CDR3 is CASRSPGQGAYEQYF. CDR3 nucleotide sequence: TGTGCCAGCAGGAGTCCGGGACAGGGGGCCTACGAGCAGTACTTC.

This rearrangement joins TRBV7-3 to TRBJ1-1; D call uncertain. Trimming cost V 2 bases and J 13 bases, with 20 bases left between them. The length of the CDR3 is 14 residues. Germline-derived CDR1 and CDR2 are SGHTA and FQGTGA. The CDR3 sequence is CASSLDGLGMKLFF. For the CDR3, the DNA is TGTGCCAGCAGCTTAGATGGGCTGGGCATGAAGCTTTTCTTT.

The rearrangement joins TRBV6-6 to TRBJ2-7; perhaps TRBD2 as D (5 bases). V was cut by 5 bases and J by 2 bases, with 10 bases left in between. The germline gives CDR1 MNHNY, CDR2 SVGAGI (reference sequence). CDR3 length: 13 residues. The DNA for the CDR3 is TGTGCCAGCAGTCGGACTTCAGCCTACGAGCAGTACTTC. This gives the protein CASSRTSAYEQYF.

The V and J genes are TRBV5-1 and TRBJ2-2; 10 bases match TRBD1. Looked up from germline, CDR1 is SGHRS and CDR2 is YFSETQ. V shed 6 bases, J shed 2 bases, and the junction held 7 bases outside the gene matches. The length of the CDR3 is 16 residues. In DNA, the CDR3 is TGCGCCAGCACCACGACAGGGGGCGTAAACACCGGGGAGCTGTTTTTT. Translation gives CASTTTGGVNTGELFF.

The sample holds one count of this clone. J is TRBJ1-1 and V is TRBV6-6; 8 bases are shared with TRBD1. The CDR3 contains 15 residues. V lost 5 bases and J lost 4; bases outside the gene matches: 9. CDR1 is MNHNY, CDR2 SVGAGI, per germline (reference sequence). The CDR3 DNA sequence: TGTGCCAGCAGTCCCCTCCCAGGGACAGGCACTGAAGCTTTCTTT. It encodes CASSPLPGTGTEAFF.

The gene calls are TRBV28 and TRBJ2-5; TRBD2 aligns across 9 bases. This CDR3 contains 15 residues. V lost 6 bases, J lost 1 base, and 6 bases stayed unmatched. Germline assignment: CDR1 MDHEN and CDR2 SYDVKM. Written as DNA, the CDR3 is TGTGCCAGCAGCCAACAGCGGGAGGCCCAAGAGACCCAGTACTTC. Its protein is CASSQQREAQETQYF.

The chain recombines TRBV9 with TRBJ2-7; possibly TRBD1 for D (7 bases). Germline CDR1 reads SGDLS; CDR2 reads YYNGEE. The CDR3 length is 14 residues. The ends were cut back, 4 bases at V and 7 bases at J, with 18 bases in the middle. The CDR3 protein is CASSPGDSKEEQYF. For the CDR3, the DNA is TGTGCCAGCAGCCCGGGGGACAGTAAGGAAGAGCAGTACTTC.

The V and J genes are TRBV11-2 and TRBJ2-7, with TRBD2 matching 12 bases. The CDR3 loop spans 15 amino acids. CDR1 is SGHAT, CDR2 FQNNGV, per germline. Germline trimming cut 5 bases from V and 6 bases from J; bases unmatched to any gene: 8. Written as DNA, the CDR3 is TGTGCCAGCAGCACACTAGCGGGAGGTGTAAGCGAGCAGTACTTC. This translates into CASSTLAGGVSEQYF.

The chain couples TRBV29-1 to TRBJ2-3; tentatively, D is TRBD2 (6 bases). The CDR3 contains 14 residues. Trimming pared 2 bases from V and 1 base from J, leaving 10 bases between. Germline-derived CDR1 and CDR2 are SQVTM and ANQGSEA. CDR3 in amino acids: CSVELPSGTDTQYF. The DNA for the CDR3 is TGCAGCGTTGAATTGCCTAGCGGCACAGATACGCAGTATTTT.

CDR3 sequence reads: CASSSRLAGAGEQYF. As DNA, the CDR3 is TGTGCCAGCAGCTCTAGACTAGCGGGAGCGGGCGAGCAGTACTTC. This chain uses TRBV5-4 with TRBJ2-7; 12 nucleotides align to TRBD2. CDR3 length: 15 residues. CDR1 and CDR2 from the germline V gene are SGHNT and YYREEE (reference sequence). J lost 6 bases, V lost 3 bases, and 7 bases had no gene match.

A single count supports this clone. Other DNA sequences within the sample encode an identical CDR3. This chain joins TRBV11-2 and TRBJ2-7, with TRBD2 identical over 13 bases. Germline trimming cut 3 bases from V and 2 bases from J; bases unmatched to any gene: 1. Germline V gene data show CDR1 as SGHAT and CDR2 as FQNNGV. The CDR3 extends over 15 amino acids. CDR3 bases: TGTGCCAGCAGCTTTGGGACTAGCGGGACCTACGAGCAGTACTTC. Its translation: CASSFGTSGTYEQYF.

The J gene is TRBJ1-2, the V gene TRBV6-1; D gene uncertain. Per the germline V gene, CDR1 is MNHNS and CDR2 is SASEGT. V dropped 10 bases and J dropped 6 bases, with 18 bases sitting between them. The length of the CDR3 is 13 residues. This CDR3 is CATNKAGADGYTF. CDR3 coding DNA: TGTGCCACCAACAAGGCGGGCGCGGATGGCTACACCTTC.

The chain links TRBV25-1 to TRBJ2-7, with D hard to call. The CDR3 has 12 residues. The V and J ends lost 3 bases and 6 bases respectively, with 9 bases between them. Germline V gives CDR1 MGHDK, CDR2 SYGVNS. In nucleotides, the CDR3 is TGTGCCAGCAGTGACTTGGATGCCGAGCAGTACTTC. Its translation is CASSDLDAEQYF.

V and J are TRBV9 and TRBJ2-1; D may be TRBD1 (5 bases). Germline lookup yields CDR1 SGDLS and CDR2 YYNGEE. Trimming pared 4 bases from V and 6 bases from J, leaving 8 bases between. The CDR3 loop spans 12 amino acids. The CDR3 region has the DNA TGTGCCAGCAGCCAAGGGGTCAATGAGCAGTTCTTC. Its translation is CASSQGVNEQFF.

J is TRBJ2-3 and V is TRBV29-1, with D possibly being TRBD1 (6 bases). The CDR3 has 12 amino acids. Germline-derived CDR1 and CDR2 are SQVTM and ANQGSEA. The V gene lost 7 bases and the J gene lost 4 bases, with 12 bases spanning the gap. The CDR3 DNA follows: TGCAGCGGGAATTCAGGGGCAGATACGCAGTATTTT. Its protein is CSGNSGADTQYF.

The V and J genes are TRBV28 and TRBJ2-7; 10 nucleotides match TRBD2. Germline-derived CDR1 and CDR2 are MDHEN and SYDVKM. Unmatched junction bases numbered 9, after V lost 5 bases and J lost 2 bases. The CDR3 contains 16 residues. The CDR3 nucleotides are TGTGCCAGCAGTCCGGTAAGACTAGCGGGCCCCTACGAGCAGTACTTC. Its translation: CASSPVRLAGPYEQYF.

This chain uses TRBV4-2 with TRBJ2-7; no clear D gene. Trimming pared 2 bases from V and 0 bases from J, leaving 14 bases between. The CDR3 runs to 16 residues. Per the germline V gene, CDR1 is LGHNA and CDR2 is YNFKEQ. In DNA, the CDR3 is TGTGCCAGCAGCCAATCTACTCCCGGGTACTCCTACGAGCAGTACTTC. The encoded protein is CASSQSTPGYSYEQYF.

Regarding this clone: One end of the junction is discordant with germline, which a read error may explain. The chain uses TRBV7-9 and TRBJ1-1; D might be TRBD1 (6 bases). The CDR3 is 13 amino acids. The V gene's germline CDR1 is SEHNR and CDR2 FQNEAQ (reference sequence). In DNA form, the CDR3 reads TGTGCCAGCAGCTTAAAGGACAGTGCGGGATTTCAATTT. Protein sequence: CASSLKDSAGFQF.